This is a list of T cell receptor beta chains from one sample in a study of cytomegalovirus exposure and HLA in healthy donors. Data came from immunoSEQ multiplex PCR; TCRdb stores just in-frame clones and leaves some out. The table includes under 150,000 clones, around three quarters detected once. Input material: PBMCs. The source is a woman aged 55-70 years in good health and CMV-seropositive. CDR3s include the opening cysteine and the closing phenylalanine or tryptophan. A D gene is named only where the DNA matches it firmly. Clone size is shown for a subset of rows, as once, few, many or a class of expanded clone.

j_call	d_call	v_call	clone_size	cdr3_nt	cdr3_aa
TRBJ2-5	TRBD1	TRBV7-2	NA	TGTGCCAGCAGACGTCCCGGGACAGGGGAAGAGACCCAGTACTTC	CASRRPGTGEETQYF
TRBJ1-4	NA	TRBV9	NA	TGTGCCAGCAGCTATGAGCCGGGAGCCTCAAAACTGTTTTTT	CASSYEPGASKLFF
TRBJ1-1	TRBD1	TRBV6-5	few	TGTGCCAGCAGTTACCGACAGGGTGAAGCTTTCTTT	CASSYRQGEAFF
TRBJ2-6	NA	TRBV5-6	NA	TGTGCCAGCAGCTTGGCAGGATCTGCTGGGGCCAACGTCCTGACTTTC	CASSLAGSAGANVLTF
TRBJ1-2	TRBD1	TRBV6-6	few	TGTGCCAGCAGTTCAGCCGGGACAGGGGAGAACAATGGCTACACCTTC	CASSSAGTGENNGYTF
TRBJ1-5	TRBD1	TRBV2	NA	TGTGCCAGCAGTGGGGACAGGTCGCCCATCAATCAGCCCCAGCATTTT	CASSGDRSPINQPQHF
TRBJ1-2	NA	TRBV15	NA	TGTGCCACCAGTACAGGCCCCTATGGCTACACCTTC	CATSTGPYGYTF
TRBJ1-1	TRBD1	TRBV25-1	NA	TGTGCCAGCAGTGATTGGGGGACAGGGAACACTGAAGCTTTCTTT	CASSDWGTGNTEAFF
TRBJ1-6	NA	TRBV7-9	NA	TGTGCCAGCAGCTTTTCCGGCGGGAGAAGTACACCCCTCCACTTT	CASSFSGGRSTPLHF
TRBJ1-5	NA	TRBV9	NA	TGTGCCAGCAGCGTAGATGGGGGGGCAGGCAATCAGCCCCAGCATTTT	CASSVDGGAGNQPQHF
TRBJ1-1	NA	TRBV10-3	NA	TGTGCCATCACCGAGGGTCGGGTGACTGAAGCTTTCTTT	CAITEGRVTEAFF
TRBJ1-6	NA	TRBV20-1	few	TGCAGTGCTAAGCAGGGCTCACCCCTCCACTTT	CSAKQGSPLHF
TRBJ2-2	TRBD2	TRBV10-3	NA	TGTGCCATCAGTGGTCGGGGCGGGGGGGCCGTCGGGGAGCTGTTTTTT	CAISGRGGGAVGELFF
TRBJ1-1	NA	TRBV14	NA	TGTGCCAGCAGCCAAGAGACATCTAACACTGAAGCTTTCTTT	CASSQETSNTEAFF
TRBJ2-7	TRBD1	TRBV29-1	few	TGCAGCGTTGGAGGGACAGAGGTTCGCTACGAGCAGTACTTC	CSVGGTEVRYEQYF
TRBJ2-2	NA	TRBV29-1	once	TGCAGCGTAGACAGTTCGAACACCGGGGAGCTGTTTTTT	CSVDSSNTGELFF
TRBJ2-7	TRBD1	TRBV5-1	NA	TGCGCCAGCAGCTTGGGTTCATCCGGGACAGCCTTCTACGAGCAGTACTTC	CASSLGSSGTAFYEQYF
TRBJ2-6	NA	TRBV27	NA	TGTGCCAGCAGAGTGGCAGGGGCTGGGGCCAACGTCCTGACTTTC	CASRVAGAGANVLTF
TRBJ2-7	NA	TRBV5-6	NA	TGTGCCAGCAGCTCAAACTACGAGCAGTACTTC	CASSSNYEQYF
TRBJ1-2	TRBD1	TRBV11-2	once	TGTGCCAGCAGCTCGCGGAACAGGGGCGCCGGGGAAGGCTACACCTTC	CASSSRNRGAGEGYTF
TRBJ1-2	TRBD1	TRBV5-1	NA	TGCGCCAGCAGCCACATTCAGGAGGGACAGGGCACCTATGGCTACACCTTC	CASSHIQEGQGTYGYTF
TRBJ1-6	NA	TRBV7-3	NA	TGTGCCAGCAGCCCGGGGGGCTATAATTCACCCCTCCACTTT	CASSPGGYNSPLHF
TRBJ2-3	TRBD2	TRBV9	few	TGTGCCAGCAGCGTAGCTGGGCGGGGGGGCACAGATACGCAGTATTTT	CASSVAGRGGTDTQYF
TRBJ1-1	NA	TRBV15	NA	TGTGCCACCAGCAGAGATCGGGAACAGAACACTGAAGCTTTCTTT	CATSRDREQNTEAFF
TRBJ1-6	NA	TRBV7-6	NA	TGTGCCAGCAGCTCTACAGATAGAAGGTTCTATAATTCACCCCTCCACTTT	CASSSTDRRFYNSPLHF
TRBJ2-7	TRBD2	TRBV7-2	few	TGTGCCAGCAGCTATGATGGGGCTAGCGGGGTCCACGAGCAGTACTTC	CASSYDGASGVHEQYF
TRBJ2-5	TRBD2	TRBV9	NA	TGTGCCAGCAGCGTAGGCCAGCGGGGAGGGGAGACCCAGTACTTC	CASSVGQRGGETQYF
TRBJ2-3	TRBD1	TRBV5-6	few	TGTGCCAGCAGCCCGACAGTCGAGGGACAGGGTAGCACAGATACGCAGTATTTT	CASSPTVEGQGSTDTQYF
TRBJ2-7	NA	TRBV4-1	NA	TGCGCCAGCAGCCAAGGAGGGTTCCACCTTTCTGAGCAGTACTTC	CASSQGGFHLSEQYF
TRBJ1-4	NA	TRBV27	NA	TGTGCCAGCAGTCCACAGGGACCAACTAATGAAAAACTGTTTTTT	CASSPQGPTNEKLFF
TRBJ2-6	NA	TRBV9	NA	TGTGCCAGCAGTTCAGGTATCTCTGGGGCCAACGTCCTGACTTTC	CASSSGISGANVLTF
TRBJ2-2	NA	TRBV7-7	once	TGTGCTGGTTCTGGGCCGAGCACCGGGGAGCTGTTTTTT	CAGSGPSTGELFF
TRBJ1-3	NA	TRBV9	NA	TGTGCCAGCAGCTCAGAGGTAGGAACAGGGACACGATCTGGAAACACCATATATTTT	CASSSEVGTGTRSGNTIYF
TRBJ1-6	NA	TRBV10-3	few	TGTGCCATCAAGGTTGGGGAGGGAGCAAATAATTCACCCCTCCACTTT	CAIKVGEGANNSPLHF
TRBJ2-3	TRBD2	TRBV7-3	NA	TGTGCCAGCAGCTCTAGCGGGGGCCACACAGATACGCAGTATTTT	CASSSSGGHTDTQYF
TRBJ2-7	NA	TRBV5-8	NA	TGTGCCAGCAGCTTGAAGGGACTGACCTACGAGCAGTACTTC	CASSLKGLTYEQYF